These 9 T cell receptor beta chains came from one sample sequenced in a study of T cells in Graves' hyperthyroidism and ophthalmopathy. Authors of the study amplified TCR beta CDR3 regions from RNA transcripts. Primed by the HTBI set, a first-round RT-PCR was run on the TCR CDR3. TCRdb re-called the multiplex PCR reads with MiXCR, one entry per CDR3 protein. The data show 500,000 to 800,000 distinct CDR3 sequences, about 15% seen once. Sequencing was performed on blood. These receptors all stem from a woman between 50 and 59 years old with Graves' ophthalmopathy.

This clonotype appeared many times. This rearrangement joins TRBV2 to TRBJ2-2; D tentatively fits TRBD1 or TRBD2 (5 bases each). V gave up 7 bases and J gave up 13 bases, with 16 bases separating them. The CDR3 runs to 12 residues. Germline CDR1 and CDR2: SNHLY and FYNNEI. The DNA for the CDR3 is TGTGCCAGCACCCCGGGACCACGGGCGCTGTTTTTT. It codes for CASTPGPRALFF.

This clonotype showed up many times. This CDR3 reads CASSQDPDPEAFF. CDR3 in DNA: TGTGCCAGCAGCCAAGATCCGGACCCCGAAGCTTTCTTT. The J gene is TRBJ1-1, the V gene TRBV3-1, with D unresolved. V gave up 0 bases and J gave up 8 bases, with 10 bases separating them. Germline-derived CDR1 and CDR2 are LGHDT and YNNKEL (reference sequence). The CDR3 is 13 amino acids.

This sequence joins TRBV7-3 and TRBJ2-7; TRBD2 agrees at 11 bases. CDR1 SGHTA and CDR2 FQGTGA come from the germline V gene. V was clipped by 5 bases and J by 6 bases; unmatched bases: 12. The CDR3 spans 16 residues. Here the CDR3 DNA reads TGTGCCAGCAGCCCGTCACACCTAGCGGGAGGACTCGAGCAGTACTTC. As protein: CASSPSHLAGGLEQYF.

This clonotype came up many times. The J gene is TRBJ2-1, the V gene TRBV9, with D hard to call. This CDR3 is built from 17 residues. V was clipped by 2 bases and J by 1 base, with 16 bases between them. Germline CDR1 reads SGDLS; CDR2 reads YYNGEE. DNA for the CDR3: TGTGCCAGCAGCGTTGGTTTCGTGGCCTTATCCTACAATGAGCAGTTCTTC. Translating it yields CASSVGFVALSYNEQFF.

The table lists this clonotype with a few counts. This chain links TRBV25-1 with TRBJ2-1; TRBD2 is a possible D gene (5 bases). V was pared by 2 bases and J by 6 bases, with 14 bases between. Germline V CDR1 and CDR2: MGHDK, SYGVNS. The CDR3 length is 15 residues. This CDR3 reads CASSEGLARANEQFF. The DNA for the CDR3 is TGTGCCAGCAGTGAAGGGCTAGCTAGAGCCAATGAGCAGTTCTTC.

In its sample, this clonotype was seen a few times. J is TRBJ2-7 and V is TRBV5-6; D unclear. Trimming removed 0 bases at V and 3 bases at J, with 7 bases between. This CDR3 is built from 13 residues. Germline V CDR1 and CDR2: SGHDT, YYEEEE. The CDR3 coding sequence is TGTGCCAGCAGCTTGGACAGCCACTACGAGCAGTACTTC. Protein sequence: CASSLDSHYEQYF.

This clonotype was seen a few times. This sequence joins TRBV6-2 or TRBV6-3 and TRBJ2-1; the D call may be TRBD1 or TRBD2 (5 bases each). V lost 8 bases and J lost 4, with 9 bases in between. Germline loops: CDR1 MNHEY, CDR2 SVGEGT. There are 12 residues in the CDR3. The CDR3 bases are TGTGCCAGCGGGGACGTATACAATGAGCAGTTCTTC. The encoded protein is CASGDVYNEQFF.

The chain has TRBV5-1 and TRBJ2-5; D unresolved. The CDR3 totals 13 residues. CDR1 and CDR2 from the germline V gene are SGHRS and YFSETQ. The V gene lost 5 bases and the J gene lost 5 bases, with 13 bases spanning the gap. CDR3 residues: CASRGPDGETQYF. CDR3 coding DNA: TGCGCCAGCAGAGGTCCGGACGGTGAGACCCAGTACTTC.

This clonotype was recorded at least ten times. The gene calls are TRBV6-1 and TRBJ2-7; 10 bases are shared with TRBD2. J gave up 2 bases and V 5 bases, and 9 bases lay outside the gene matches. CDR1 and CDR2 from the germline V gene are MNHNS and SASEGT. The CDR3 runs 16 residues. Here the CDR3 DNA reads TGTGCCAGCAGTCGACCTAGCGGGAGTCCTCCCTACGAGCAGTACTTC. Its translation: CASSRPSGSPPYEQYF.